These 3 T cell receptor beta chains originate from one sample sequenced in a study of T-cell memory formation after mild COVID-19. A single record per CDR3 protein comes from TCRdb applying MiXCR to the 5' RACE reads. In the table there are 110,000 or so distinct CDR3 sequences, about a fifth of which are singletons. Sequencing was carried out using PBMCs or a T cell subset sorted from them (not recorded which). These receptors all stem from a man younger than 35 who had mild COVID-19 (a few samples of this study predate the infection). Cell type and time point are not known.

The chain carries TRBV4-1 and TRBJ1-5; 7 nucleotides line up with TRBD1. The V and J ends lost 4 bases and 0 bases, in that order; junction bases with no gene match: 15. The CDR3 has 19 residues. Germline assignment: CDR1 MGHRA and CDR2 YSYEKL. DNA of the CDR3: TGCGCCAGCAGCCGCCTCGATCCCCGAGGGGGCTCTAGCAATCAGCCCCAGCATTTT. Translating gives CASSRLDPRGGSSNQPQHF.

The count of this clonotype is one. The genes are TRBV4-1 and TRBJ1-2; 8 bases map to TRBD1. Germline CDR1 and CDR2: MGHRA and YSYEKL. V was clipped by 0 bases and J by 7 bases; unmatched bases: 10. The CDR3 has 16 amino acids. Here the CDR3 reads CASSQDLGQGIGGYTF. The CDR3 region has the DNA TGCGCCAGCAGCCAAGATCTCGGACAGGGTATCGGTGGCTACACCTTC.

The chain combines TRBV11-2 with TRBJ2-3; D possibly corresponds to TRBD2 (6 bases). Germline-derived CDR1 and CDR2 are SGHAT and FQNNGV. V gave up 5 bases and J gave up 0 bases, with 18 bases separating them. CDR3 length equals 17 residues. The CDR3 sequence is CASSLAVSGVSTDTQYF. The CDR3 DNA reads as TGTGCCAGCAGCCTAGCCGTTAGCGGAGTTAGCACAGATACGCAGTATTTT.